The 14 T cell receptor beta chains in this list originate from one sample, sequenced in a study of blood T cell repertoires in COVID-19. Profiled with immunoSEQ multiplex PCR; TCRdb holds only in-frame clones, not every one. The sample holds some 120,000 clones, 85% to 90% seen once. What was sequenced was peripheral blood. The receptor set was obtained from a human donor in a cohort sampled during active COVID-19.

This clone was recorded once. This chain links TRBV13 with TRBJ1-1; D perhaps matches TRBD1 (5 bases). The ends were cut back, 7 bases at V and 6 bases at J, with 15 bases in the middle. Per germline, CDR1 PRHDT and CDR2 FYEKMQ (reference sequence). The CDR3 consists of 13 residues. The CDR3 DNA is TGTGCCAGCACCGGGCCAGGGCGTCCTGAAGCTTTCTTT. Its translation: CASTGPGRPEAFF. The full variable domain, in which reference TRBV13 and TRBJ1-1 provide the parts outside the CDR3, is AAGVIQSPRHLIKEKRETATLKCYPIPRHDTVYWYQQGPGQDPQFLISFYEKMQSDKGSIPDRFSAQQFSDYHSELNMSSLELGDSALYFCASTGPGRPEAFFGQGTRLTVV.

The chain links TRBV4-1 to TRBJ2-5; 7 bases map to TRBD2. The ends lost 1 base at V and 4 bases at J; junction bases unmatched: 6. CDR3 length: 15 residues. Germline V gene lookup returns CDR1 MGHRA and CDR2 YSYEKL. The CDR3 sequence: CASSQVTWGGETQYF. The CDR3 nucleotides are TGCGCCAGCAGCCAAGTAACCTGGGGGGGAGAGACCCAGTACTTC.

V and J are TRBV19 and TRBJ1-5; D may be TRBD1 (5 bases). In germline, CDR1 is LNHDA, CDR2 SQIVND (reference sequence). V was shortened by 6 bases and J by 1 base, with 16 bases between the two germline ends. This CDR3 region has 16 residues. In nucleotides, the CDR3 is TGTGCCAGTAGGGGGTGGAGGGGCCGGAGCAATCAGCCCCAGCATTTT. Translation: CASRGWRGRSNQPQHF.

Here the CDR3 reads CASPKTPRAYYGYTF. The DNA for the CDR3 is TGTGCCAGCCCCAAGACCCCCAGGGCCTACTATGGCTACACCTTC. V is TRBV2 and J is TRBJ1-2, with D possibly being TRBD1 (5 bases). CDR3 length: 15 amino acids. Trimming removed 8 bases from V and 3 bases from J, with 19 bases in between. Germline V gene sequence: CDR1 SNHLY, CDR2 FYNNEI. The full variable domain, rest sourced from reference TRBV2 and TRBJ1-2, is EPEVTQTPSHQVTQMGQEVILRCVPISNHLYFYWYRQILGQKVEFLVSFYNNEISEKSEIFDDQFSVERPDGSNFTLKIRSTKLEDSAMYFCASPKTPRAYYGYTFGSGTRLTVV.

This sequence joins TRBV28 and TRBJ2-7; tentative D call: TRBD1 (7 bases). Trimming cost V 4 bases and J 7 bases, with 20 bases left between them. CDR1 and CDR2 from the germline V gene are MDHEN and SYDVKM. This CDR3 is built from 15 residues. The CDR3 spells CASSSTTGSRGEQYF. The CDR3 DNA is TGTGCCAGCAGTTCAACGACAGGGTCTCGGGGGGAGCAGTACTTC.

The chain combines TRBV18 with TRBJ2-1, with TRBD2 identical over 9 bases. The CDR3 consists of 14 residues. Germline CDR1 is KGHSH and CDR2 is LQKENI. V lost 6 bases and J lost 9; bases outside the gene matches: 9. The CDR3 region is CASSGTSSSGEQFF. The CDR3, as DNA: TGTGCCAGCTCCGGGACTAGCTCCTCCGGTGAGCAGTTCTTC.

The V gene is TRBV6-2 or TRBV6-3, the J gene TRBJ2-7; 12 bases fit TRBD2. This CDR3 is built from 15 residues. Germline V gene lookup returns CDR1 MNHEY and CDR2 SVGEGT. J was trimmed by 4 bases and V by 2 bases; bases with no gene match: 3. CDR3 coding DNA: TGTGCCAGCAGTTACCGGACTAGCGGGATGTACGAGCAGTACTTC. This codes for CASSYRTSGMYEQYF.

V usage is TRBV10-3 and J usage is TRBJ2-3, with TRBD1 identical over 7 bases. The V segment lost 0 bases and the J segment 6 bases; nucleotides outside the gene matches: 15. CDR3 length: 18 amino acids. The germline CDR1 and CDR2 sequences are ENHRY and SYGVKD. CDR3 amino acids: CAISESIRTGGRLDTQYF. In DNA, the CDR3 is TGTGCCATCAGTGAGTCGATAAGGACAGGCGGGCGTTTGGATACGCAGTATTTT.

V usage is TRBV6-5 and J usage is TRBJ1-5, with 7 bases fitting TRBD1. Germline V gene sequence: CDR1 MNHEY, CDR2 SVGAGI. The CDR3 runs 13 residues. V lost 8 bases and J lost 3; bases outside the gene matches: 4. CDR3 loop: CASSDRDNQPQHF. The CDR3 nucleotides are TGTGCCAGCTCAGACAGGGACAATCAGCCCCAGCATTTT.

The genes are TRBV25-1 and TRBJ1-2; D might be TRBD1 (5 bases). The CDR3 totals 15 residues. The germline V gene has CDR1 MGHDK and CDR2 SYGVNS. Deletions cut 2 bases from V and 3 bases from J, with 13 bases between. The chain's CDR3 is CASSEIGTGYYGYTF. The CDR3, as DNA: TGTGCCAGCAGTGAAATTGGCACAGGCTACTATGGCTACACCTTC.

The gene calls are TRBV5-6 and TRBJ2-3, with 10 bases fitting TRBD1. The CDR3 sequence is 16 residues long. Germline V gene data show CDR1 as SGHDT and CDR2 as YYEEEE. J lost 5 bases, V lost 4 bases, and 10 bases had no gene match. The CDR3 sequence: CASSLPGQGLGDTQYF. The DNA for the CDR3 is TGTGCCAGCAGCCTCCCGGGACAGGGGTTGGGAGATACGCAGTATTTT.

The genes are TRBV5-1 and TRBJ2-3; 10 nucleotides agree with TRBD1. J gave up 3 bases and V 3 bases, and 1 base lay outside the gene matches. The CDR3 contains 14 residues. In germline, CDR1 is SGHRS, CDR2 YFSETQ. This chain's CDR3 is CASSSGQGTDTQYF. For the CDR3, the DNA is TGCGCCAGCAGCTCGGGACAGGGGACAGATACGCAGTATTTT.

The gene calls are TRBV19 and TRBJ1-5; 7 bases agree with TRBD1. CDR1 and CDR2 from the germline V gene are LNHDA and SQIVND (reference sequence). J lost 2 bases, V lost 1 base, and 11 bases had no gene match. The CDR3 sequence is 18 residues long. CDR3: CASSIGGSGGIRNQPQHF. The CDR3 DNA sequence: TGTGCCAGTAGTATAGGCGGCTCAGGGGGAATTCGCAATCAGCCCCAGCATTTT.

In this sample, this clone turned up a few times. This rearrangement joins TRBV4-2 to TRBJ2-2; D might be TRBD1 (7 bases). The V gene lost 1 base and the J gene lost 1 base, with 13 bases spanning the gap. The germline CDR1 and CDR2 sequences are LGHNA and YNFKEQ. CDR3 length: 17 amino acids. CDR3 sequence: CASSQAEGALNTGELFF. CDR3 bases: TGTGCCAGCAGCCAAGCGGAGGGGGCTCTGAACACCGGGGAGCTGTTTTTT.